This T cell receptor beta chain was obtained from a study of identical twins. On this clonotype itself: What it recognizes is unknown.

There are 16 residues in the CDR3. The germline CDR1 and CDR2 sequences are SGDLS and YYNGEE. The germline V and J ends were trimmed by 0 bases and 4 bases, with 11 bases remaining between them. A template switching step contributed a universal primer site, while unique molecular identifiers were present in the cDNA. TCRdb called the 5' RACE reads again in MiXCR, with one record for every CDR3 protein. The sample contains 200,000 to 250,000 distinct CDR3 sequences, around 7% of which appear only once. General study results and limits: Low generation-probability sequences were in excess among twin-shared out-of-frame alpha sequences. Clonotypes of the beta chain that were abundant in cord blood carried fewer insertions (memory repertoires showed none).

This sample also appeared in a second study, on yellow fever vaccine responses in identical twins.

The gene calls are TRBV9 and TRBJ1-6; weak D call: TRBD1 (5 bases). The TCR sequence derives from a young woman in good health. The source material was memory (CD45RO+) T cells sorted from blood. In DNA form, the CDR3 reads TGTGCCAGCAGCGTAGGCGGGGGGGAATATAATTCACCCCTCCACTTT. Protein sequence: CASSVGGGEYNSPLHF.